The T cell receptor (beta chain) described here comes from a study of T-cell reconstitution after alpha-beta-depleted transplantation in children. Findings of the study overall: Some patients' high day-60 TCRbeta diversity was attributed to recipient cells surviving conditioning. Roughly two months post-transplant, alpha-beta T cells reportedly originated from several hundred graft clones that had expanded. A year post-transplant, T-cell counts and diversity derived mostly from newly produced T cells.

TCRbeta library preparation incorporated unique molecular identifiers. Via MiXCR, TCRdb re-called the PCR reads, giving one row per CDR3 protein. The table includes about 980,000 distinct CDR3 sequences, about 30% detected once. CDR1 and CDR2 (germline): MNHNS, SASEGT. V lost 9 bases and J lost 7, with 15 bases in between. This CDR3 region has 12 residues. This clonotype was counted a few times. The antigen is unknown. Specimen: PBMCs, mostly from graft donor cells, collected 360 days after TCRalphabeta/CD19-depleted stem cell transplant. This receptor was identified in a boy in the first two years of life who had a stem cell transplant for SCID, so the T cells may come from the graft donor. The genes are TRBV6-1 and TRBJ2-5; D is possibly TRBD1 or TRBD2 (5 bases each). The CDR3 region is CASSGTSSTQYF. The CDR3 DNA sequence: TGTGCCAGTTCCGGGACCTCGTCGACCCAGTACTTC.